A selection of T cell receptor beta chains follows, all from one sample in a study of blood T cell repertoires in COVID-19. TCRdb's copy holds only in-frame clones and misses some; the assay was immunoSEQ multiplex PCR. The sample contains hundreds of thousands of clones, 88% of which appear only once. Sequenced input: PBMCs or T cells enriched from blood (not recorded which). Every receptor here comes from a woman between 35 and 50 years old with acute COVID-19. CDR3s leave out the opening cysteine and the closing phenylalanine or tryptophan. Some rows have no size entry. The others give once, few or many, or a class for an expanded clone.

j_call: TRBJ1-1; v_call: TRBV10-3; clone_size: NA; cdr3_aa: AIRRANTEAF
j_call: TRBJ2-3; v_call: TRBV29-1; clone_size: NA; cdr3_aa: SVEGGGLGDTQY
j_call: TRBJ1-5; v_call: TRBV3-1/TRBV3-2; clone_size: once; cdr3_aa: ASSQDNRGNQPQH
j_call: TRBJ1-6; v_call: TRBV7-9; clone_size: NA; cdr3_aa: ASSLGDMYSSPLH
j_call: TRBJ1-5; v_call: TRBV19; clone_size: NA; cdr3_aa: ASSGTGGFGQPQH
j_call: TRBJ1-1; v_call: TRBV6-5; clone_size: NA; cdr3_aa: ASSYPGRGGEAF
j_call: TRBJ2-7; v_call: TRBV15; clone_size: NA; cdr3_aa: ATSRDLGTASYEQY
j_call: TRBJ1-2; v_call: TRBV21-1; clone_size: NA; cdr3_aa: ASSRGLQGPYGYT
j_call: TRBJ1-1; v_call: TRBV29-1; clone_size: few; cdr3_aa: SATQSNTEAF
j_call: TRBJ2-1; v_call: TRBV24-1; clone_size: NA; cdr3_aa: ATSDLTSGGAEEQF
j_call: TRBJ1-1; v_call: TRBV6-5; clone_size: NA; cdr3_aa: ASSYSNWAGAF
j_call: TRBJ2-7; v_call: TRBV2; clone_size: NA; cdr3_aa: ASSTGLAPYEQY
j_call: TRBJ2-1; v_call: TRBV5-4; clone_size: NA; cdr3_aa: ASSLVRGGLGEQF
j_call: TRBJ2-7; v_call: TRBV10-3; clone_size: NA; cdr3_aa: ATVVGDSYYEQY
j_call: TRBJ1-2; v_call: TRBV30; clone_size: NA; cdr3_aa: AWSGQGWGYT
j_call: TRBJ1-1; v_call: TRBV7-8; clone_size: NA; cdr3_aa: ASSPLSGVGTEAF
j_call: TRBJ2-5; v_call: TRBV4-1; clone_size: NA; cdr3_aa: ASSLRYYLGDRGGETQY
j_call: TRBJ1-2; v_call: TRBV5-1; clone_size: NA; cdr3_aa: ASSYEGAYGYT
j_call: TRBJ2-7; v_call: TRBV7-8; clone_size: NA; cdr3_aa: ASSHVARAYEQY
j_call: TRBJ2-7; v_call: TRBV6-5; clone_size: NA; cdr3_aa: ASFRDYTYEQY
j_call: TRBJ1-3; v_call: TRBV6-2/TRBV6-3; clone_size: once; cdr3_aa: ASSYSSAGPGNTIY
j_call: TRBJ1-4; v_call: TRBV7-6; clone_size: NA; cdr3_aa: ASSFAGTGAEKLF
j_call: TRBJ2-5; v_call: TRBV24-1; clone_size: NA; cdr3_aa: ATSETGSPETQY
j_call: TRBJ1-5; v_call: TRBV6-5; clone_size: NA; cdr3_aa: ASSYGGLQH
j_call: TRBJ2-2; v_call: TRBV7-9; clone_size: NA; cdr3_aa: ASSGPQSAGQRTGELF
j_call: TRBJ1-2; v_call: TRBV15; clone_size: once; cdr3_aa: ATSRPLGWSGARKGGYT
j_call: TRBJ1-6; v_call: TRBV30; clone_size: NA; cdr3_aa: AWRAGFGNSPLH
j_call: TRBJ1-1; v_call: TRBV6-6; clone_size: NA; cdr3_aa: ASSLPGQQNTEAF
j_call: TRBJ1-1; v_call: TRBV12-3/TRBV12-4; clone_size: NA; cdr3_aa: ASSGQATEAF
j_call: TRBJ2-1; v_call: TRBV11-3; clone_size: NA; cdr3_aa: ASSLAGGDNEQF
j_call: TRBJ2-2; v_call: TRBV18; clone_size: NA; cdr3_aa: ASSPYISNTGELF
j_call: TRBJ1-6; v_call: TRBV14; clone_size: NA; cdr3_aa: ASSHNRDRARSPLH
j_call: TRBJ1-2; v_call: TRBV6-5; clone_size: NA; cdr3_aa: ASSYPGQGSYGYT
j_call: TRBJ1-1; v_call: TRBV7-9; clone_size: NA; cdr3_aa: ASSSGVYDTEAF
j_call: TRBJ1-5; v_call: TRBV28; clone_size: NA; cdr3_aa: ASSQNQPQH
j_call: TRBJ2-2; v_call: TRBV20-1; clone_size: NA; cdr3_aa: SASLGARTGELF
j_call: TRBJ2-3; v_call: TRBV25-1; clone_size: NA; cdr3_aa: ASSGMTSGGTDTQY
j_call: TRBJ2-7; v_call: TRBV13; clone_size: NA; cdr3_aa: ASSLGLADFYEQY
j_call: TRBJ1-1; v_call: TRBV11-2; clone_size: NA; cdr3_aa: ASSPLDSYTEAF
j_call: TRBJ1-1; v_call: TRBV25-1; clone_size: NA; cdr3_aa: ASTAGQFEAF
j_call: TRBJ2-5; v_call: TRBV7-9; clone_size: NA; cdr3_aa: ASSFWGRQETQY
j_call: TRBJ1-1; v_call: TRBV5-4; clone_size: once; cdr3_aa: ASSMDRAPEAF
j_call: TRBJ2-1; v_call: TRBV11-2; clone_size: NA; cdr3_aa: ASSTRDRAYNEQF
j_call: TRBJ2-3; v_call: TRBV5-5; clone_size: NA; cdr3_aa: ASSLEWGADTQY
j_call: TRBJ1-6; v_call: TRBV5-8; clone_size: NA; cdr3_aa: ASSFSATGDSPLH
j_call: TRBJ2-3; v_call: TRBV19; clone_size: NA; cdr3_aa: ASSIDLPGGAGDTQY
j_call: TRBJ2-7; v_call: TRBV11-2; clone_size: NA; cdr3_aa: ASSLAGGSYEQY
j_call: TRBJ1-1; v_call: TRBV30; clone_size: NA; cdr3_aa: AWIDRGWTEAF